The present entry profiles one T cell receptor (beta chain) with its context. The source of the sample is a study of blood T cell repertoires in COVID-19. This CDR3 has 16 residues. Germline V lookup: CDR1 MNHEY, CDR2 SMNVEV (reference sequence). The junction had 10 bases not matched to a gene; V was cut back by 5 bases and J by 4 bases. TCRdb keeps only in-frame clones here, not all; method: immunoSEQ multiplex PCR. Of about 240,000 clones in the sample, roughly 80% were seen once. The sequence came from a woman aged 18-35 years with acute or convalescent COVID-19. The chain couples TRBV27 to TRBJ2-3; 9 positions match TRBD1. Sequencing was performed on peripheral blood. The CDR3 sequence: CASSLGHRGPSDTQYF. Here the CDR3 DNA reads TGTGCCAGCAGTCTAGGACACAGGGGGCCCTCAGATACGCAGTATTTT.